Listed below are T cell receptor beta chains from one sample, sequenced in a study of read filtering for tumor transcriptome and immune sequencing. TCRdb independently ran MiXCR on the reads; one entry per CDR3 protein. The table has over 20,000 distinct CDR3 sequences, around 15% seen once; the top ten hold under 75%. The sample comprised a population of CD138-negative cells sorted from bone marrow. Receptor source: a donor aged 40 or older with multiple myeloma. Each CDR3 is given with its conserved first and last residue. The D gene is left open where the match is weak. Some rows have no size entry. The others give once, few or many, or a class for an expanded clone.

many,TRBJ2-6,TRBV1,.,20,CTSSHPSGRERHSGANVLTF,TGCACCAGCAGCCATCCTAGCGGGAGAGAGCGTCACTCTGGGGCCAACGTCCTGACTTTC
.,TRBJ1-5,TRBV6-5,.,17,CASSYSRESGADQPQHF,TGTGCCAGCAGTTACTCGAGAGAATCGGGAGCCGATCAGCCCCAGCATTTT
many,TRBJ2-1,TRBV28,.,14,CASSSLSYYNEQFF,TGTGCCAGCAGTTCTCTGAGTTACTACAATGAGCAGTTCTTC
medium-sized,TRBJ2-1,TRBV24-1,TRBD1,14,CATSDSTGGDEQFF,TGTGCCACCAGTGATTCTACAGGGGGCGATGAGCAGTTCTTC
many,TRBJ2-1,TRBV28,.,13,CASSLVRGNEQFF,TGTGCCAGCAGTTTAGTCAGGGGAAATGAGCAGTTCTTC
many,TRBJ2-3,TRBV2,TRBD2,18,CASSFRGVGLAPGDTQYF,TGTGCCAGCAGTTTCAGGGGCGTGGGACTAGCCCCGGGAGATACGCAGTATTTT
many,TRBJ2-1,TRBV20-1,TRBD2,16,CSAERAESGSYGEQFF,TGCAGTGCCGAGAGGGCCGAAAGCGGGAGTTATGGTGAGCAGTTCTTC
many,TRBJ1-3,TRBV5-1,.,15,CASSSSGGMGNTIYF,TGCGCCAGCAGCTCGAGTGGAGGGATGGGAAACACCATATATTTT
many,TRBJ1-5,TRBV18,TRBD1,15,CASSPGQGSNQPQHF,TGTGCCAGCTCACCGGGACAGGGAAGCAATCAGCCCCAGCATTTT
.,TRBJ1-4,TRBV18,TRBD1,15,CASSPGTGSNEKLFF,TGTGCCAGCTCACCAGGGACAGGGTCTAATGAAAAACTGTTTTTT
many,TRBJ2-1,TRBV28,TRBD2,16,CASSSPVRLAGTEQFF,TGTGCCAGCAGTTCCCCCGTAAGACTAGCGGGAACTGAGCAGTTCTTC
many,TRBJ2-3,TRBV29-1,.,12,CSVESVGDTQYF,TGCAGCGTTGAGAGTGTCGGAGATACGCAGTATTTT
many,TRBJ2-1,TRBV6-2/TRBV6-3,TRBD2,15,CASSSSGPHYNEQFF,TGTGCCAGCAGTTCTAGCGGCCCCCACTACAATGAGCAGTTCTTC
few,TRBJ2-7,TRBV7-3,.,14,CASSLQAGSYEQYF,TGTGCCAGCAGCTTACAGGCGGGGTCCTACGAGCAGTACTTC
many,TRBJ2-2,TRBV28,.,12,CASSSPTGELFF,TGTGCCAGCAGTTCACCCACCGGGGAGCTGTTTTTT
few,TRBJ1-5,TRBV4-2,.,14,CASSRVRLDQPQHF,TGTGCCAGCAGCCGAGTGCGCCTAGATCAGCCCCAGCATTTT
many,TRBJ1-5,TRBV6-6,.,14,CASSGGQVNQPQHF,TGTGCCAGCAGTGGGGGACAAGTAAATCAGCCCCAGCATTTT
many,TRBJ2-7,TRBV27,.,13,CASSRGSLYEQYF,TGTGCCAGCAGTCGCGGTAGCCTCTACGAGCAGTACTTC
few,TRBJ2-2,TRBV7-2,.,13,CASSLEVRRELLF,TGTGCCAGCAGCTTAGAAGTTCGTAGGGAGCTGCTTTTT
many,TRBJ2-2,TRBV20-1,TRBD1,14,CSATRTGGGGELFF,TGCAGTGCTACCAGGACAGGGGGGGGCGGGGAGCTGTTTTTT
many,TRBJ2-1,TRBV29-1,TRBD2,14,CSVEGLAGVSEQFF,TGCAGCGTCGAGGGACTAGCGGGAGTTAGCGAGCAGTTCTTC
many,TRBJ1-1,TRBV5-1,.,15,CASSPEGRLGTEAFF,TGCGCCAGCAGTCCAGAGGGGCGGTTGGGCACTGAAGCTTTCTTT
many,TRBJ2-1,TRBV12-3/TRBV12-4,TRBD2,15,CASSLVASGRIEQFF,TGTGCCAGCAGTTTAGTAGCTAGCGGGAGAATTGAGCAGTTCTTC
.,TRBJ2-5,TRBV20-1,.,11,CSAPMGETQYF,TGCAGTGCGCCGATGGGGGAGACCCAGTACTTC
many,TRBJ2-4,TRBV10-3,TRBD2,18,CAISEGAGTSGTKNIQYF,TGTGCCATCAGTGAAGGGGCCGGGACTAGCGGGACCAAAAACATTCAGTACTTC
many,TRBJ1-1,TRBV10-3,TRBD1,14,CAIRGQGGYTEAFF,TGTGCCATCAGAGGACAGGGGGGATACACTGAAGCTTTCTTT
.,TRBJ2-1,TRBV28,.,18,CASGSQGGIGGPYNEQFF,TGTGCCAGCGGTTCCCAAGGTGGGATAGGGGGGCCATACAATGAGCAGTTCTTC
few,TRBJ2-2,TRBV24-1,.,15,CATSDGQEYTGELFF,TGTGCCACCAGTGATGGTCAGGAGTACACCGGGGAGCTGTTTTTT
.,TRBJ2-7,TRBV28,.,12,CASTFGAEEQYF,TGTGCCAGCACATTCGGGGCCGAGGAGCAGTACTTC
.,TRBJ2-1,TRBV6-5,.,15,CASRAGRGSQDEQFF,TGTGCCAGCAGGGCGGGACGGGGGTCTCAAGATGAGCAGTTCTTC
many,TRBJ2-3,TRBV29-1,.,11,CSVVNTDTQYF,TGCAGCGTTGTTAACACAGATACGCAGTATTTT
.,TRBJ2-7,TRBV10-3,.,15,CAITRSRDNFYEQYF,TGTGCCATCACCCGGTCCCGGGACAACTTCTACGAGCAGTACTTC
many,TRBJ1-1,TRBV19,.,13,CASSIARASEAFF,TGTGCCAGTAGTATCGCCAGGGCTAGTGAAGCTTTCTTT
many,TRBJ2-7,TRBV29-1,TRBD2,12,CSAVGLASEQYF,TGCAGCGCTGTGGGACTAGCCAGCGAGCAGTACTTC
many,TRBJ2-2,TRBV5-1,TRBD2,15,CASSKREDNTGELFF,TGCGCCAGCAGCAAGCGGGAGGATAACACCGGGGAGCTGTTTTTT
many,TRBJ1-5,TRBV6-6,.,14,CASSYSGQFQPQHF,TGTGCCAGCAGTTACTCGGGGCAGTTTCAGCCCCAGCATTTT
many,TRBJ2-7,TRBV28,TRBD2,18,CASSFISQTSGRIYEQYF,TGTGCCAGCAGTTTTATTTCCCAGACTAGCGGGAGGATCTACGAGCAGTACTTC
.,TRBJ2-1,TRBV12-3/TRBV12-4,TRBD1,11,CASSPGTGQFF,TGTGCCAGCAGTCCCGGGACAGGACAGTTCTTC
.,TRBJ2-3,TRBV6-5,TRBD1,12,CASKTGPDTQYF,TGTGCCAGCAAGACAGGGCCAGATACGCAGTATTTT
many,TRBJ2-1,TRBV3-1,.,16,CASSPVYGTYNNEQFF,TGTGCCAGCAGCCCTGTATATGGGACCTACAACAATGAGCAGTTCTTC
many,TRBJ2-3,TRBV5-1,TRBD2,17,CASSLVFSGASTDTQYF,TGCGCCAGCAGCTTGGTCTTTAGCGGGGCTAGCACAGATACGCAGTATTTT
many,TRBJ1-1,TRBV19,.,17,CASSIDPQTGQDGGAFF,TGTGCCAGTAGTATAGATCCCCAGACAGGTCAGGACGGTGGAGCTTTCTTT
many,TRBJ2-2,TRBV11-2,TRBD2,15,CASSQTTGGPGELFF,TGTGCCAGCAGCCAGACGACGGGGGGTCCCGGGGAGCTGTTTTTT
.,TRBJ1-1,TRBV30,TRBD1,17,CARSPGLIRQGMTEAFF,TGTGCCAGGAGTCCTGGTCTGATCAGACAGGGTATGACTGAAGCTTTCTTT
few,TRBJ1-1,TRBV4-2,.,14,CASSQQESFTEAFF,TGTGCCAGCAGCCAACAGGAGTCTTTCACTGAAGCTTTCTTT
many,TRBJ2-2,TRBV5-5,.,14,CASSFGQSTGELFF,TGTGCCAGCAGCTTCGGACAGTCCACCGGGGAGCTGTTTTTT
many,TRBJ2-6,TRBV14,.,12,CASSPGANVLTF,TGTGCCAGCAGCCCTGGGGCCAACGTCCTGACTTTC
many,TRBJ2-3,TRBV28,.,15,CASSFEGRGTDTQYF,TGTGCCAGCAGTTTTGAGGGGAGAGGGACAGATACGCAGTATTTT
.,TRBJ1-1,TRBV7-9,.,12,CASNGGGIEASF,TGTGCCAGCAACGGAGGGGGTATCGAAGCTTCCTTT
many,TRBJ2-3,TRBV6-2/TRBV6-3,.,17,CASSWGGTALSTDTQYF,TGTGCCAGCAGTTGGGGCGGTACAGCTCTTAGCACAGATACGCAGTATTTT
many,TRBJ2-5,TRBV7-9,TRBD2,15,CASSSLPPGGETQYF,TGTGCCAGCAGCTCCCTCCCCCCGGGAGGAGAGACCCAGTACTTC
many,TRBJ1-5,TRBV20-1,.,16,CSANIPEGNSGQPQHF,TGCAGTGCAAACATTCCGGAAGGGAATAGCGGTCAGCCCCAGCATTTT
few,TRBJ2-7,TRBV29-1,.,11,CSVAQAHEQYF,TGCAGCGTTGCACAGGCCCACGAGCAGTACTTC
.,TRBJ2-1,TRBV12-3/TRBV12-4,TRBD2,15,CASSFGLAGTDEQFF,TGTGCCAGCAGTTTTGGTCTAGCGGGAACCGATGAGCAGTTCTTC
many,TRBJ2-3,TRBV29-1,TRBD1,14,CSVNRGQGTDTQYF,TGCAGCGTGAACCGGGGACAGGGCACAGATACGCAGTATTTT
many,TRBJ2-7,TRBV6-2/TRBV6-3,TRBD1,15,CASTKPDSQGEEQYF,TGTGCCAGCACCAAACCCGACTCCCAGGGGGAAGAGCAGTACTTC
many,TRBJ2-7,TRBV7-9,.,12,CASSFNGREQYF,TGTGCCAGCAGCTTTAATGGTCGCGAGCAGTACTTC
many,TRBJ1-5,TRBV29-1,.,17,CSVENKRGSASNQPQHF,TGCAGCGTTGAAAACAAACGTGGGTCCGCAAGCAATCAGCCCCAGCATTTT